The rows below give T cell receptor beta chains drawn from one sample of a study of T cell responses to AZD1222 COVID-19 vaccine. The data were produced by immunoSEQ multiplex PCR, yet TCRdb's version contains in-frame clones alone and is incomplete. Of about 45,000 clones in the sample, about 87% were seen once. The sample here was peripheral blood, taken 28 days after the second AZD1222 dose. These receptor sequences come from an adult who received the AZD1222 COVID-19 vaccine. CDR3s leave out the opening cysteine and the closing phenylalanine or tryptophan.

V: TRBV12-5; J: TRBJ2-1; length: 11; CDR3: ASGLILANTQF
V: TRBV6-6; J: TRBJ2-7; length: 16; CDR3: ASSLRPPGSVSYYEQY
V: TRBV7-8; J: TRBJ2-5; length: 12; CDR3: ASSLTRREETQY
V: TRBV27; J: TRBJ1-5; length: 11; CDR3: ASSLAGGAPQH
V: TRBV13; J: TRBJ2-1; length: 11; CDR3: ASSSPPDVEQF
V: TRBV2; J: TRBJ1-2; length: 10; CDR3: ASHTGVNGYT
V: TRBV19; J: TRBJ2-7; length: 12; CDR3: ASSIYRGSYEQY
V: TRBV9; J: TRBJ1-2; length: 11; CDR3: ASSSDLGGGYT
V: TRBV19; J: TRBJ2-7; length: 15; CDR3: ASSLQKSGSTTYEQY
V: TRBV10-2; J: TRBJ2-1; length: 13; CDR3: ASRVSGSPYNEQF
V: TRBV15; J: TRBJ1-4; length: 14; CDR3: ATSRAKGAANEKLF
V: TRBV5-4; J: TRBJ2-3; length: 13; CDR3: ASSPERGGTDTQY
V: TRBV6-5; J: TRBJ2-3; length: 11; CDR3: ASRLVGTDTQY
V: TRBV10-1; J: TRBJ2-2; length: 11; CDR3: ASSGGGTGELF
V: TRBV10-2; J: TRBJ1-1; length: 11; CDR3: ASGFSGGTEAF
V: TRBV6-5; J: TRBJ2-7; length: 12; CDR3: ASSPSGRAYEQY
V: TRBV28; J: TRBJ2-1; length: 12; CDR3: ASSLYPGYNEQF
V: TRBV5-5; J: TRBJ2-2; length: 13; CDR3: ASSLGQGAAGELF
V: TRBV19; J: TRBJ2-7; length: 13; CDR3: ASNKGLATSYEQY
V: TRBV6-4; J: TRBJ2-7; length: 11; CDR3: ASWTSGKYEQY
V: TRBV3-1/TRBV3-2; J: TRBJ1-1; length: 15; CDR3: ASSREISGHPNTEAF
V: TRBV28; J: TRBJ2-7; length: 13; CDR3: ASTPGGLAAYEQY
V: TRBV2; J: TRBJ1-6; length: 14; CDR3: ASSDRVTGHNSPLH
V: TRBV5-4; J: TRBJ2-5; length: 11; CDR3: ASSPGGQETQY
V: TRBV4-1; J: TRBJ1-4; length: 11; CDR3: ASSPYSNEKLF
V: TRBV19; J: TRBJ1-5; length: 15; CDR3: ASSSQGGQGPNQPQH
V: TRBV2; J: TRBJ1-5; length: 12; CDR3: ASSLTGGGQPQH
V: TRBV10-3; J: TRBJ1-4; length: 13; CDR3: AISPGGGTNEKLF
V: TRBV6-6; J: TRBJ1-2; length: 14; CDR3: ASSPAVGPGTYRYT
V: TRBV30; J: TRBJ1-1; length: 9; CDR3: AWSVGSEAF